This TCR beta chain is drawn from a study of T cells in Graves' hyperthyroidism and ophthalmopathy (dated by TCRdb to between 2017 and 2020). For the wider study: Peripheral blood was collected at initial diagnosis, before any treatment. After blood sampling, hyperthyroidism patients were treated with methimazole at a starting dose of 30 mg daily, and ophthalmopathy patients were treated with high-dose intravenous methylprednisolone. The roughly 94 discovery patients were randomly divided into training and test sets at a 7:3 ratio. In addition, the study compared T-cell repertoires in thyroid tissue and in blood from several Graves' hyperthyroidism patients. To identify TCR V-J signatures that set the groups apart, the researchers used a discovery cohort of 100 patients, made up of 40 to 45 with Graves' ophthalmopathy and about 60 with stable Graves' hyperthyroidism. Prospective prediction of ophthalmopathy was tested in an independent validation cohort consisting of 18 hyperthyroidism patients and about 17 patients who later progressed to ophthalmopathy. TCR Vbeta CDR3 sequencing of approximately 140 peripheral blood samples (roughly 43 ophthalmopathy, under 80 hyperthyroidism and approximately 17 progressor patients) is reported in the paper.

Ophthalmopathy patients had moderately to severely active disease, with a Clinical Activity Score of 3 or more, a NOSPECS grade of 4 or more, and a disease duration of less than 3 months. Any patient with an uncontrolled infection, another autoimmune disease, pregnancy or lactation was excluded. Diagnoses were established on the basis of clinical symptoms, serum thyroxine and TRAb, thyroid ultrasound, and orbital computed tomography. PBMCs were isolated from 7.5 to 10 ml of fresh peripheral blood by Ficoll-Paque density gradient centrifugation. Total RNA was extracted with Trizol reagent, and quality was checked on an Agilent 2100 Bioanalyzer. V and J are trimmed by 3 bases and 2 bases, and the gene matches miss 5 bases of the junction. The CDR3 contains 16 residues, cysteine and phenylalanine counted. Of the read, only the CDR3 DNA is kept; its 48 bases are in frame from base 1. CDR1 and CDR2 (KGHDR, SFDVKD) derive from the germline V gene.

Results and caveats for the whole study, not just this receptor: In validation, the model predicted progression to ophthalmopathy with 60% to 71% sensitivity and around 72% specificity, a median of about 6.7 months before onset. Sample size was not statistically predetermined, and blinding of investigators to group allocation was not performed. Most expanded thyroid clonotypes (frequency above 0.001) were also detected in blood, a finding suggesting that blood repertoires may reflect thyroid immune responses. In cross-validation, a model built on a 13 V-J signature told ophthalmopathy apart from stable hyperthyroidism with approximately 90% sensitivity and around 83% specificity, and in testing the same model reached 80%/75%.

This clonotype was seen repeatedly, ten times or more. Its target antigen remains unknown. It has no much larger one-base neighbor in the sample; base qualities were not kept. The TCR beta CDR3 regions were amplified from RNA transcripts. The TCR CDR3 was subjected to a first round of RT-PCR using the HTBI primer set and the Qiagen OneStep RT-PCR kit. The libraries were constructed in a second round of multiplex PCR and then size-selected and purified. The libraries were sequenced on an Illumina HiSeq2000 using paired-end 100 bp reads. The authors' pipeline ran thus. SOAPnuke was used to process the raw data, throwing out any read that contained adapters or uncalled bases, had a mean Phred below 15, or lacked an exact constant-primer or identifier match. COPE v1.2.5 was used to merge the high-quality paired reads, and each unique nucleotide sequence was defined as a clonotype. MiTCR v1.1 was used to align the clonotypes against IMGT TRBV, TRBD and TRBJ reference segments. Only V-J combinations with frequency above 0.0001, covering roughly 99% of repertoires, were analysed. The TCS score was defined as the ratio of F50 (clonal expansion) to E x V (chaos), calculated using BLOSUM62-based TCRdist between CDR3 peptides within each V-J. Welch's t-statistics and random forest reduced 450 to 600 V-J features to roughly 13, which were used in a naive Bayes classifier (R e1071). TCRdb itself trimmed the public reads at Q25 with fastp, ran MiXCR and retained productive beta chains. Merged by CDR3 protein, the rows form single entries marked with the most common genes and DNA. Here the V and J calls rest on TCRdb's processing, not on the authors' analysis. The sample records over 400,000 distinct CDR3 sequences, roughly 15% of which are singletons. About 13% of the sample is in the top ten clones.

The sequence was obtained from a man aged 18 to 29 with Graves' ophthalmopathy. The chain is made from TRBV24-1 and TRBJ2-1; 8 nucleotides in the junction match TRBD1. Material: blood. CDR3 loop: CATSDPQGAPYNEQFF. The DNA sequence is as follows: TGTGCCACCAGTGATCCTCAGGGGGCTCCCTACAATGAGCAGTTCTTC.